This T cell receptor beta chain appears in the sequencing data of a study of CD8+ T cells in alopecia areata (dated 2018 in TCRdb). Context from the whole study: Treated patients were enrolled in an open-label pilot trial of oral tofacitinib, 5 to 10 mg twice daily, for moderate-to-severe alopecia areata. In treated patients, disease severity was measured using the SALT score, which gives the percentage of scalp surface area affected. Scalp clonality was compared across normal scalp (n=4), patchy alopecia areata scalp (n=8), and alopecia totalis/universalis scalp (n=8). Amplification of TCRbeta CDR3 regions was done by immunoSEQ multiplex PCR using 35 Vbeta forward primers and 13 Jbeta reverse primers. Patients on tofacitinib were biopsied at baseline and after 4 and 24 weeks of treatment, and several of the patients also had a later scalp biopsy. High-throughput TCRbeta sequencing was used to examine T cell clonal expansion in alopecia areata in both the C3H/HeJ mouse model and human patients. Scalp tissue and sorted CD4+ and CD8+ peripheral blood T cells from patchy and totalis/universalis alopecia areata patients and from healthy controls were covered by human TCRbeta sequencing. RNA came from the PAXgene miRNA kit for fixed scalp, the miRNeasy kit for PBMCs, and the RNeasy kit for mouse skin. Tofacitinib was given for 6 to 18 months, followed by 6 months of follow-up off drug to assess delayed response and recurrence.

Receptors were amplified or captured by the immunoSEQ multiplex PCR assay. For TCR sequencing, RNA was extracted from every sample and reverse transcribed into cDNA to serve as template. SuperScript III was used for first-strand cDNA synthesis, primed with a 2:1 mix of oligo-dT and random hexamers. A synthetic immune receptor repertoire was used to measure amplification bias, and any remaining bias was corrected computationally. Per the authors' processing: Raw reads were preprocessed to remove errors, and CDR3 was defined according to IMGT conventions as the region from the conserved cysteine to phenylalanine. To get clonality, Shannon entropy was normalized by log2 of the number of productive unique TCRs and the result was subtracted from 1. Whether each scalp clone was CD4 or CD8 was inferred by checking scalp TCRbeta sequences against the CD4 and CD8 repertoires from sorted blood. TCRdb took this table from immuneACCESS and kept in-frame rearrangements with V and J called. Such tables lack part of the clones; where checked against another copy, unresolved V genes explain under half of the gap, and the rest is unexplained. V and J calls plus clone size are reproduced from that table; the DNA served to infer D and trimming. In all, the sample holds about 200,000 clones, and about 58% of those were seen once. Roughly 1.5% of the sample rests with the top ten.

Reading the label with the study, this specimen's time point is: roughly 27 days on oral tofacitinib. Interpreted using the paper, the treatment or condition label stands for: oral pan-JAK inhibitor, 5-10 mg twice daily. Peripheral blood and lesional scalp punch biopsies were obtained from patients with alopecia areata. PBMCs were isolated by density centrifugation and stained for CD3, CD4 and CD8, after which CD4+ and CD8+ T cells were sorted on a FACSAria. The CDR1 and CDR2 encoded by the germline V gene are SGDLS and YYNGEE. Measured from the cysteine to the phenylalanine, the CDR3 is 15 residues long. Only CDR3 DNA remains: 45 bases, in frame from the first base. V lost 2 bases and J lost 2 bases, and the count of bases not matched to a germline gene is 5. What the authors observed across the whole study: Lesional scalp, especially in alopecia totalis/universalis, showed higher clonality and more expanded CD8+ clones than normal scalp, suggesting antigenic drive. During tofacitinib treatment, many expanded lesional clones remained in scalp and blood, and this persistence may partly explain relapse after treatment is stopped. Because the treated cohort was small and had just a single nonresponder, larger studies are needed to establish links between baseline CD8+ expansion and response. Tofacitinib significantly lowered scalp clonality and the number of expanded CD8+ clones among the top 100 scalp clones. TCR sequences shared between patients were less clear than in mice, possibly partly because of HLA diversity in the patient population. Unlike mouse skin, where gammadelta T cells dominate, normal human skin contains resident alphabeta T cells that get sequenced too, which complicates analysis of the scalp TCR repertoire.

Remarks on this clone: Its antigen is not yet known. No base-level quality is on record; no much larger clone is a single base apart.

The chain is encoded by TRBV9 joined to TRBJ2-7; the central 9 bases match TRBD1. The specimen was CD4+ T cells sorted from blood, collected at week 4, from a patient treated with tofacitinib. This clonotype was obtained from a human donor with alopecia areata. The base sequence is TGTGCCAGCAGCGTCGGACAGGGGACCACCTACGAGCAGTACTTC. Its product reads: CASSVGQGTTYEQYF.